Sequencing of this T cell receptor beta chain was carried out in a study of T cells in Graves' hyperthyroidism and ophthalmopathy. This CDR3 spans 14 amino acids. V was cut by 8 bases and J by 2 bases, with 16 bases left in between. CDR1 is SQVTM, CDR2 ANQGSEA, per germline. Stable Graves' hyperthyroidism meant no ophthalmopathy progression within 18 months. Recently diagnosed hyperthyroidism of less than 2 months' duration affected patients aged 18 to 65. Using RNA transcripts as the source, TCR beta CDR3 regions were amplified. HTBI primers were used for first-round RT-PCR of the TCR CDR3. Using its own MiXCR run on the multiplex PCR reads, TCRdb lists one record per CDR3 protein. The data contain 450,000 to 700,000 distinct CDR3 sequences, roughly 46% of them singletons.

The sample consisted of peripheral blood or thyroid tissue (not recorded which). This sequence originates from a woman aged 18 to 35 with Graves' hyperthyroidism. The chain recombines TRBV29-1 with TRBJ1-5, with a tentative D call TRBD1 (6 bases). The CDR3 region has the DNA TGCAGCAGCCAAGGACAGACCGGCAATCAGCCCCAGCATTTT. Protein product: CSSQGQTGNQPQHF. Together with reference TRBV29-1 and TRBJ1-5, the CDR3 gives the full variable domain: SAVISQKPSRDICQRGTSLTIQCQVDSQVTMMFWYRQQPGQSLTLIATANQGSEATYESGFVIDKFPISRPNLTFSTLTVSNMSPEDSSIYLCSSQGQTGNQPQHFGDGTRLSIL.